This record concerns one T cell receptor (beta chain) sequence. Its cognate antigen is unknown. From germline, CDR1 is SGHRS and CDR2 YFSETQ. The CDR3 has 14 residues. The V gene lost 2 bases and the J gene lost 4 bases, with 12 bases spanning the gap. These data originate in a study of OX40 agonist ivuxolimab in advanced cancers. Overall study findings and caveats: Still undetermined is the antigen specificity of the expanded peripheral T cells.

Libraries were prepared by immunoSEQ multiplex PCR; TCRdb keeps only in-frame clonotypes and omits some of them. The data show about 76,000 clones, with roughly 85% seen just once and approximately 0.61% held by the top ten. The sequencing here drew on CD4+ or CD8+ T cells sorted from blood, taken in a trial of the OX40 agonist ivuxolimab. This receptor was obtained from an adult with an advanced solid tumor such as melanoma, head and neck, liver or kidney cancer. This chain joins TRBV5-1 and TRBJ1-2, with a tentative D call TRBD1 (5 bases). CDR3 in DNA: TGCGCCAGCAGCTTCAGCCAGGGAGGCTATGGCTACACCTTC. Protein sequence: CASSFSQGGYGYTF.